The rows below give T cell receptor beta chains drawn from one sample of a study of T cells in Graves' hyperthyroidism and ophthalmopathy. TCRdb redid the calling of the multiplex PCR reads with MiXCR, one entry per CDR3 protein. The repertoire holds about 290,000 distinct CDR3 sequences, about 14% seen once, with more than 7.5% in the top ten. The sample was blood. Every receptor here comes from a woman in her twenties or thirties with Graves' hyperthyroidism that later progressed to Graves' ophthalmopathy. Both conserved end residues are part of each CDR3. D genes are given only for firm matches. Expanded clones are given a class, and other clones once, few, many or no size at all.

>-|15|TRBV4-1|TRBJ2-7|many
TGCGCCAGCAGCCAAGCAGGGTACTCCTCCTACGAGCAGTACTTC
CASSQAGYSSYEQYF
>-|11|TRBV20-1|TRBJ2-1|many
TGCAGTGTAGGTTCGGTGGACGAGCAGTTCTTC
CSVGSVDEQFF
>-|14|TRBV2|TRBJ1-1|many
TGTGCCAGCCTGGAGAGGGGGGGGAACACTGAAGCTTTCTTT
CASLERGGNTEAFF
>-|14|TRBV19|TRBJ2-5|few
TGTGCCAGTAGTACCCTGAAGTACCAAGAGACCCAGTACTTC
CASSTLKYQETQYF
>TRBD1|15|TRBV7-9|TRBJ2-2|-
TGTGCCAGCAGCTCCGGGACAGGGTCAACCGGGGAGCTGTTTTTT
CASSSGTGSTGELFF
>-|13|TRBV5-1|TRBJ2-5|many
TGCGCCAGCAGCCCCCAGGGTGAAGAGACCCAGTACTTC
CASSPQGEETQYF
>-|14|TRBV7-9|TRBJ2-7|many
TGTGCCAGCAGCTCCGACAGGATCTCCTACGAGCAGTACTTC
CASSSDRISYEQYF
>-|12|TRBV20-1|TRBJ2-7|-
TGCAGTGCTAGGCGGGCTCTGTACGAGCAGTACTTC
CSARRALYEQYF
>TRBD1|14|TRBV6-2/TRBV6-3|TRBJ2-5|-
TGTGCCAGCAGTCCACAGGGCCTCCAGGGGGCCCAGTACTTC
CASSPQGLQGAQYF
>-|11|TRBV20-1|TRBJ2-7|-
TGCAGTGCGGGTTCGGGGTACGAGCAGTACTTC
CSAGSGYEQYF
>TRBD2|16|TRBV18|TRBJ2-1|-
TGTGCCAGCTCACCTGGGACTAGCGGGAGGGCCGATGAGCAGTTCTTC
CASSPGTSGRADEQFF
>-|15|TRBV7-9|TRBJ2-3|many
TGTGCCAGCAGACCTGTCCGAGGCCCCCGAGATACGCAGTATTTT
CASRPVRGPRDTQYF
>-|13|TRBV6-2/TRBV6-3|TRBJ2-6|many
TGTGCCAGCAGTTTCTCTGGGGCCAACGTCCTGACTTTC
CASSFSGANVLTF
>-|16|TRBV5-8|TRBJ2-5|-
TGTGCCAGCAGCTTGTGGTCTGGGTGGGGACAAGAGACCCAGTACTTC
CASSLWSGWGQETQYF
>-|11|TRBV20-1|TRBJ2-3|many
TGCAGTGCTAGAACCGGTCGGGGGCAGTATTTT
CSARTGRGQYF
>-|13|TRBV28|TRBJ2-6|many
TGTGCCAGCCAAGGGCCTGGGGCCAACGTCCTGACTTTC
CASQGPGANVLTF
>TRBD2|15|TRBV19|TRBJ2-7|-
TGTGCCAGTAGTATCGTCCTAGCGGGAGAGTACGAGCAGTACTTC
CASSIVLAGEYEQYF
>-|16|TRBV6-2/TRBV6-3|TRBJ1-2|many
TGTGCCAGCAGTTACTCGATCACCGAGTCGGAGCGTGGCTACACCTTC
CASSYSITESERGYTF
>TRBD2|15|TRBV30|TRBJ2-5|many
TGTGCCTGGAGTTCGACTAGCGGGAGCAGGGAGACCCAGTACTTC
CAWSSTSGSRETQYF
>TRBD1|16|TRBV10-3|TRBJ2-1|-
TGTGCCATCAGTGAGTCTAGGGGGACAGGGAACAATGAGCAGTTCTTC
CAISESRGTGNNEQFF
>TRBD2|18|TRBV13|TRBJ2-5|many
TGTGCCAGCAGCTTAGGCCCGACTAGCGGGTCGTACCAAGAGACCCAGTACTTC
CASSLGPTSGSYQETQYF
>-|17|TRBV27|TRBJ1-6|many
TGTGCCAGCAGTTTAAACGGCGTGGGGTCAAGGGATTCACCCCTCCACTTT
CASSLNGVGSRDSPLHF
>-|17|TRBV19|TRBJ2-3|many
TGTGCCAGTAGTATGACGGGGGAAACTGCTAACACAGATACGCAGTATTTT
CASSMTGETANTDTQYF
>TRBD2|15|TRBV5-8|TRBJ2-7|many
TGTGCCAGCAGCCGACTAGCGGGAGAAAATAACGAGCAGTACTTC
CASSRLAGENNEQYF
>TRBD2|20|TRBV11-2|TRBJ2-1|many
TGTGCCAGCAGCTTAGTTAGCGGGAGGGCCTTTAGTAGCCTTTACAATGAGCAGTTCTTC
CASSLVSGRAFSSLYNEQFF
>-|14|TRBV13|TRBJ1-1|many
TGTGCCAGCAGCCGGGACGGAAAGAACACTGAAGCTTTCTTT
CASSRDGKNTEAFF
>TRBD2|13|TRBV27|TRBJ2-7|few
TGTGCCAGCCGGGTAGCGGGATCCTACGAGCAGTACTTC
CASRVAGSYEQYF
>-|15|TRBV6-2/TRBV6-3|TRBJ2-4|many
TGTGCCAGCAGCTCTGGACAGCTAGCCAAAAACATTCAGTACTTC
CASSSGQLAKNIQYF
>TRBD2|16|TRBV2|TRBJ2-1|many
TGTGCCAGCAGCTTAAATAGCGGGAGCTCCTACAATGAGCAGTTCTTC
CASSLNSGSSYNEQFF
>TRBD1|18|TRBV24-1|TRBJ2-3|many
TGTGCCACCAGTGACTCCCCTCTCTGGCGGGACAGGGTAGATACGCAGTATTTT
CATSDSPLWRDRVDTQYF
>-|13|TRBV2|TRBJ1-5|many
TGTGCCAGCAAAGGGACGGGCAATCAGCCCCAGCATTTT
CASKGTGNQPQHF
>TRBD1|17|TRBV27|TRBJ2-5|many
TGTGCCAGCAGTCCCCCAAGGACAGGGGGACTAGGGGAGACCCAGTACTTC
CASSPPRTGGLGETQYF
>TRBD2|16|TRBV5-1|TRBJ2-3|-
TGCGCCAGCAGCTCCGGGACTAGCGGGAGCGCAGATACGCAGTATTTT
CASSSGTSGSADTQYF
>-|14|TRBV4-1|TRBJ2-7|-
TGCGCCAGCAGCCAAGATAGGGTTGGGTACGAGCAGTACTTC
CASSQDRVGYEQYF
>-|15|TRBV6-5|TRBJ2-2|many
TGTGCCAGCAGTTACTCGATTACCGGGGCCGGGGAGCTGTTTTTT
CASSYSITGAGELFF
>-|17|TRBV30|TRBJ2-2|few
TGTGCCTGGAATCTGGTTGGGGTAGACCCGAACACCGGGGAGCTGTTTTTT
CAWNLVGVDPNTGELFF
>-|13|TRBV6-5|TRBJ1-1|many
TGTGCCAGCAGTTACGGGCCGAACACTGAAGCTTTCTTT
CASSYGPNTEAFF
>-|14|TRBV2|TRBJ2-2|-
TGTGCCAGCAACCCCGAACGCCGGGGCGGGGAGCTGTTTTTT
CASNPERRGGELFF
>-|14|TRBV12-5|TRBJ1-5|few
TGTGCTAGTGGTTTGGGGGATAGCAATCAGCCCCAGCATTTT
CASGLGDSNQPQHF
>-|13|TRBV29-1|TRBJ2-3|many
TGCAGCGTTGATCGGACAGGCACAGATACGCAGTATTTT
CSVDRTGTDTQYF
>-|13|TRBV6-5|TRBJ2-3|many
TGTGCCAGCAGTTACCCCGGCACAGATACGCAGTATTTT
CASSYPGTDTQYF
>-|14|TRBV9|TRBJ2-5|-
TGTGCCAGCAGCGCTTGGGGGGATGGAGAGACCCAGTACTTC
CASSAWGDGETQYF
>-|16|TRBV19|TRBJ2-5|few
TGTGCCAGTAGTATGGCGGGACACCCGTACCAAGAGACCCAGTACTTC
CASSMAGHPYQETQYF
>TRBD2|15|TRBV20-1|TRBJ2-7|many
TGCAGTGCTAGAGACTCTCTAGCGGGAGTCGACGAGCAGTACTTC
CSARDSLAGVDEQYF
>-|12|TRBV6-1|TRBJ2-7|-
TGTGCCAGCAGTCCCAGAGGTGACGAGCAGTACTTC
CASSPRGDEQYF
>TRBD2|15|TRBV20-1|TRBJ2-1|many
TGCAGTGCTACCAGCGGGAGGGGCTCCTACAATGAGCAGTTCTTC
CSATSGRGSYNEQFF
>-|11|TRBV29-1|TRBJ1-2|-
TGCAGCGCCGGACGGCTTGATGGCTACACCTTC
CSAGRLDGYTF
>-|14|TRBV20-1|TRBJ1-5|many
TGCAGTGCTACGACAGACAGAAGCAATCAGCCCCAGCATTTT
CSATTDRSNQPQHF
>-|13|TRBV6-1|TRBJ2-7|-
TGTGCCAGCGGGGACGCAGGGCCCTACGAGCAGTACTTC
CASGDAGPYEQYF
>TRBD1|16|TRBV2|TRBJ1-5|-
TGTGCCAGCAGGGGACAGGGGGCAGGTAGCAATCAGCCCCAGCATTTT
CASRGQGAGSNQPQHF
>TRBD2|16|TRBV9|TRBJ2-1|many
TGTGCCAGCAGCCCCCATGGCGGGAGCTCCTACAATGAGCAGTTCTTC
CASSPHGGSSYNEQFF
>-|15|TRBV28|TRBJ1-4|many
TGTGCCAGCAGTTTAGCCGTGGCCAATAATGAAAAACTGTTTTTT
CASSLAVANNEKLFF
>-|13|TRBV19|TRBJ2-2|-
TGTGCCAGTAGGGAGCAGGGCACCGGGGAGCTGTTTTTT
CASREQGTGELFF
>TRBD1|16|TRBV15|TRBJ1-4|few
TGTGCCACCAGCAGAAGACCGGGACAGGGTTCCGAAAAACTGTTTTTT
CATSRRPGQGSEKLFF
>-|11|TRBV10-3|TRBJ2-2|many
TGTGCCACTCAAGGGAGCGGGGAGCTGTTTTTT
CATQGSGELFF
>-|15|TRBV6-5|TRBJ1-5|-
TGTGCCAGCAGCTACGGGGGAAATAGCAATCAGCCCCAGCATTTT
CASSYGGNSNQPQHF
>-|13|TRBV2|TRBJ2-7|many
TGTGCCAGCAGTGAGGGCCCATTCTACGAGCAGTACTTC
CASSEGPFYEQYF
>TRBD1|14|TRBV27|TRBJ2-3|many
TGTGCCAGCAGGTGGGACAGAGGCACAGATACGCAGTATTTT
CASRWDRGTDTQYF